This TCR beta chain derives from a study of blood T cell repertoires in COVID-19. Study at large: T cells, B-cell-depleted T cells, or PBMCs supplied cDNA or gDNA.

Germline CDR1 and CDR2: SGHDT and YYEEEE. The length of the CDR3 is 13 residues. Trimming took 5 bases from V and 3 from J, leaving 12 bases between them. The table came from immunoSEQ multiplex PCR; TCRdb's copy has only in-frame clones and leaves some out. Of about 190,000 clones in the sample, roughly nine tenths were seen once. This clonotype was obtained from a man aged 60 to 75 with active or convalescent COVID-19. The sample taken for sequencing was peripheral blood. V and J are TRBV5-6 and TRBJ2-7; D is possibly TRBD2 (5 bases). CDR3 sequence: CASSSERRYEQYF. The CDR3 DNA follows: TGTGCCAGCAGTTCCGAGCGGCGCTACGAGCAGTACTTC.